This T cell receptor beta chain derives from a study of blood T cell repertoires in COVID-19 (TCRdb year 2020). Study-level background: Samples from collaborators originated in the United States, Italy and Spain and spanned both the acute and convalescent phases of COVID-19. Subjects who had been exposed to COVID-19, were actively infected with it, or had recovered from it provided the deeply sampled blood TCRbeta repertoires that made up the dataset. HLA class I and class II types, where available, came from metadata supplied by the sample provider rather than from assay-based typing. The prospective study material was composed of cDNA or gDNA derived from T cells, B-cell-depleted T cells, or PBMCs. Nearly every sample came with metadata listing a de-identified subject ID, COVID-19 status, age in years and sex. Samples were obtained from the ongoing ImmuneRACE study (first 160 participants) and from some 1,300 subjects provided by 6 global collaborators. The repertoires were released in a freely available public database meant as a resource for research on the immune response to SARS-CoV-2. Results the study describes overall, beyond this receptor: The amount of clinical and demographic metadata varied by source and participant and was provided uncurated.

Participants in the prospective study were aged roughly 18 to 95 years, lived in approximately 26 United States geographic areas, and enrolled through a virtual design. In the prospective study, cohorts were assigned on the basis of participant-reported clinical history obtained from a screening survey and a study questionnaire. In the prospective study, mobile phlebotomists collected whole blood, serum and a nasopharyngeal or oropharyngeal swab from each participant. Prospective study participants could optionally give additional blood draws and questionnaires over an approximately 2-month period. Blood samples from the prospective study were shipped frozen or at room temperature prior to DNA extraction. TCRbeta CDR3 regions were amplified from genomic DNA using the immunoSEQ Assay, a bias-controlled multiplex PCR. The paper's data handling went like this. Nucleated cell counts per sample were estimated from amplification of reference gene primers within the assay. Sequence reads were collapsed and filtered to measure the absolute abundance of every unique TCRbeta CDR3 rearrangement. For each sample, productive Simpson clonality was calculated as the square root of Simpson's diversity index across productive rearrangements. Not all clones reach the TCRdb copy of this immuneACCESS table, which keeps in-frame sequences only. Checked studies attribute under half of the gap to unresolved V genes and leave the rest unexplained. V and J calls plus clone size are reproduced from that table; the DNA served to infer D and trimming. The sample table holds approximately 170,000 clones, of which more than 70% were seen once. Of the sample, approximately 4% is held by the ten largest clones.

CDR1 and CDR2 are read off the germline V gene as SNHLY and FYNNEI. V is pruned by 7 bases and J by 2 bases, leaving 2 bases of the junction without a gene match. The cysteine opens and the phenylalanine closes a CDR3 of 13 amino acids. Here the CDR3 DNA is all that survives: 39 bases in frame from base 1. Notes on this clone: Its antigen is not yet known. No base quality information exists; no much larger clone differs at one position.

The rearrangement joined TRBV2 to TRBJ1-5, and 7 bases in between align with TRBD1. The clonotype was recovered from a woman aged 45-59 years in a cohort exposed to, infected with or recovered from COVID-19 (not recorded which). The sample was PBMCs or T cells enriched from blood (not recorded which). For the CDR3, the sequence is CASTGQGNQPQHF. In nucleotide form, the sequence is TGTGCCAGCACAGGACAGGGCAATCAGCCCCAGCATTTT.